These T cell receptor beta chains were read from a single sample in a study of T cells in Graves' hyperthyroidism and ophthalmopathy. TCRdb reprocessed the multiplex PCR reads with MiXCR, giving one entry per CDR3 protein. The table records roughly 720,000 distinct CDR3 sequences, roughly 17% of them present only once. Sequencing used blood. These receptors all come from a man aged 50-59 years with Graves' hyperthyroidism. Both conserved end residues are trimmed from each CDR3.

v_call: TRBV28
j_call: TRBJ2-5
cdr3_aa: ASSGQRETQY

v_call: TRBV29-1
j_call: TRBJ2-5
cdr3_aa: SVGLTQETQY

v_call: TRBV7-9
j_call: TRBJ2-5
cdr3_aa: ASSPGPAETQY

v_call: TRBV14
j_call: TRBJ1-3
cdr3_aa: ASSPSFFPGQRQLDSGNTIY

v_call: TRBV2
j_call: TRBJ2-1
cdr3_aa: ASSPSRAVNEQF

v_call: TRBV6-5
j_call: TRBJ1-2
cdr3_aa: ASSYSRQGNGYT

v_call: TRBV7-3
j_call: TRBJ2-5
cdr3_aa: ASSSTGYDGRETQY

v_call: TRBV28
j_call: TRBJ2-1
cdr3_aa: ASSLSPPASYNEQF

v_call: TRBV28
j_call: TRBJ2-2
cdr3_aa: ASSLVGGDIGELF

v_call: TRBV11-2
j_call: TRBJ1-2
cdr3_aa: ASSWDGAYGYT

v_call: TRBV28
j_call: TRBJ1-6
cdr3_aa: ASSDTRARILSSYNSPLH

v_call: TRBV9
j_call: TRBJ2-3
cdr3_aa: ASSVEGTSVDTQY

v_call: TRBV7-9
j_call: TRBJ2-3
cdr3_aa: ASKQGLGDTQY

v_call: TRBV4-1
j_call: TRBJ2-2
cdr3_aa: ASSLAGQGRTGELF

v_call: TRBV28
j_call: TRBJ2-5
cdr3_aa: ASSLPGQVLKTQY

v_call: TRBV20-1
j_call: TRBJ2-3
cdr3_aa: SAQPARLAGGSDTQY

v_call: TRBV5-1
j_call: TRBJ1-2
cdr3_aa: ASSYRRGGNYGYT

v_call: TRBV28
j_call: TRBJ2-3
cdr3_aa: ASAGGGLDTQY

v_call: TRBV30
j_call: TRBJ2-5
cdr3_aa: AWSGRLGIKETQY

v_call: TRBV24-1
j_call: TRBJ2-1
cdr3_aa: ATSDRLPGYNEQF

v_call: TRBV28
j_call: TRBJ2-7
cdr3_aa: AATSEAYEQY

v_call: TRBV27
j_call: TRBJ2-7
cdr3_aa: ASSLGQPTGWSSYEQY

v_call: TRBV5-1
j_call: TRBJ2-5
cdr3_aa: ASSWAGNQETQY

v_call: TRBV19
j_call: TRBJ1-2
cdr3_aa: ASRDGSSRNYGYT

v_call: TRBV6-5
j_call: TRBJ2-4
cdr3_aa: ASSYSSASGAKNIQY

v_call: TRBV5-1
j_call: TRBJ2-5
cdr3_aa: ASSLASYQETQY

v_call: TRBV28
j_call: TRBJ1-5
cdr3_aa: ASRMPLGPGTGVGQLQH

v_call: TRBV5-6
j_call: TRBJ1-5
cdr3_aa: ASSLVARQGPSYSNQPQH

v_call: TRBV11-2
j_call: TRBJ2-1
cdr3_aa: ASSYVAGNNEQF

v_call: TRBV6-2/TRBV6-3
j_call: TRBJ2-7
cdr3_aa: ASSRLHEQY

v_call: TRBV20-1
j_call: TRBJ2-4
cdr3_aa: SAIDPDSGGWNIQY

v_call: TRBV20-1
j_call: TRBJ2-3
cdr3_aa: SAVGFTDTQY

v_call: TRBV24-1
j_call: TRBJ1-2
cdr3_aa: ATSDERTYGYT

v_call: TRBV18
j_call: TRBJ2-3
cdr3_aa: ASSPGDTDTQY

v_call: TRBV18
j_call: TRBJ1-1
cdr3_aa: ASFQGATEAF

v_call: TRBV10-3
j_call: TRBJ2-2
cdr3_aa: AISVAQSNTGELF

v_call: TRBV20-1
j_call: TRBJ2-3
cdr3_aa: SARSGESDTQY

v_call: TRBV5-1
j_call: TRBJ2-3
cdr3_aa: ASSLSGRSVDTQY

v_call: TRBV28
j_call: TRBJ2-6
cdr3_aa: ASSSGQGYSGANVLT

v_call: TRBV29-1
j_call: TRBJ1-1
cdr3_aa: SVMDSRVSAF

v_call: TRBV24-1
j_call: TRBJ1-5
cdr3_aa: ATSGEYSNQPQH

v_call: TRBV7-2
j_call: TRBJ2-5
cdr3_aa: ASSLPGTGGETQC

v_call: TRBV7-9
j_call: TRBJ1-4
cdr3_aa: ASSLRSPATNEKLF

v_call: TRBV29-1
j_call: TRBJ2-7
cdr3_aa: SVDGSGDYEQY

v_call: TRBV7-2
j_call: TRBJ2-2
cdr3_aa: ASSLAIWASGYTGELF

v_call: TRBV29-1
j_call: TRBJ2-7
cdr3_aa: SVEGVGLYEQY

v_call: TRBV10-3
j_call: TRBJ2-7
cdr3_aa: AISESSGGALYEQY

v_call: TRBV19
j_call: TRBJ2-2
cdr3_aa: ASKRTGVGTGELF

v_call: TRBV13
j_call: TRBJ1-1
cdr3_aa: ASTRTRNGAF

v_call: TRBV5-1
j_call: TRBJ2-7
cdr3_aa: ASSFTPGEQY

v_call: TRBV20-1
j_call: TRBJ1-1
cdr3_aa: SASVAFEAF

v_call: TRBV9
j_call: TRBJ2-2
cdr3_aa: ASSVGIQGGGTGELF

v_call: TRBV6-1
j_call: TRBJ2-7
cdr3_aa: ASSAPNYEQY